This passage covers 29 T cell receptor beta chains from one sample sequenced in a study of cytomegalovirus exposure and HLA in healthy donors. Use of 60 Vbeta and 13 Jbeta primers characterized the PCR. The method was immunoSEQ multiplex PCR; TCRdb's version includes in-frame clones alone and lacks a portion of them. This table has 150,000 or so clones, about three quarters appearing once. The specimen sequenced was PBMCs. The receptors come from a man aged 35-49 years in good health and CMV-seropositive.

In this sample, this clone turned up a few times. V usage is TRBV4-2 and J usage is TRBJ1-1; no clear D. In germline, CDR1 is LGHNA, CDR2 YNFKEQ. CDR3 length equals 15 residues. Deletions cut 4 bases from V and 5 bases from J, with 17 bases between. The CDR3 DNA reads TGTGCCAGCAGCCCGAACGGGGTAATGGTTACTGAAGCTTTCTTT. Protein: CASSPNGVMVTEAFF.

The genes are TRBV7-2 and TRBJ2-7, with D perhaps matching TRBD1 (5 bases). This CDR3 region has 15 residues. Germline CDR1 reads SGHTA; CDR2 reads FQGNSA. Trimming pared 2 bases from V and 1 base from J, leaving 12 bases between. The CDR3: CASSLQGRQSYEQYF. In DNA, the CDR3 is TGTGCCAGCAGCTTACAGGGCCGCCAGTCCTACGAGCAGTACTTC.

This clone was counted a few times. V is TRBV12-5 and J is TRBJ2-3; TRBD2 is a possible D gene (5 bases). The germline CDR1 and CDR2 sequences are LGHNT and FRNRAP. The V gene lost 1 base and the J gene lost 0 bases, with 5 bases spanning the gap. CDR3 length: 14 residues. CDR3 bases: TGTGCTAGTGGTTTGGGCGGGAGCACAGATACGCAGTATTTT. Protein sequence: CASGLGGSTDTQYF. Full variable domain (remainder filled in from reference TRBV12-5 and TRBJ2-3): DARVTQTPRHKVTEMGQEVTMRCQPILGHNTVFWYRQTMMQGLELLAYFRNRAPLDDSGMPKDRFSAEMPDATLATLKIQPSEPRDSAVYFCASGLGGSTDTQYFGPGTRLTVL.

In its sample, this clone was seen a few times. V is TRBV5-6 and J is TRBJ1-2, with D perhaps matching TRBD1 (6 bases). Looked up from germline, CDR1 is SGHDT and CDR2 is YYEEEE. V lost 1 base and J 8 bases, leaving 6 bases between the germline ends. This CDR3 is built from 11 residues. The CDR3 nucleotides read TGTGCCAGCAGCTTGCAGGGGGGCTACACCTTC. Residues: CASSLQGGYTF.

CDR3 amino acids: CASGPGGPDYYQPQHF. In DNA form, the CDR3 reads TGTGCTAGTGGTCCCGGGGGACCCGACTATTATCAGCCCCAGCATTTT. V and J are TRBV12-5 and TRBJ1-5; possibly TRBD1 for D (5 bases). Deletions cut 5 bases from V and 5 bases from J, with 19 bases between. The CDR3 sequence is 16 residues long. Germline assignment: CDR1 LGHNT and CDR2 FRNRAP.

The chain couples TRBV5-1 to TRBJ2-3, with 10 nucleotides matching TRBD2. The CDR3 sequence is 16 residues long. Looked up from germline, CDR1 is SGHRS and CDR2 is YFSETQ. V trimming: 2 bases; J trimming: 6 bases; junction bases outside the gene matches: 9. In DNA form, the CDR3 reads TGCGCCAGCAGCTTTGGGGCTAGCGGGAGTGGGGATACGCAGTATTTT. Translated: CASSFGASGSGDTQYF.

The chain is built from TRBV29-1 and TRBJ2-2; D is unresolved. The CDR3 is made up of 14 amino acids. The V end was cut by 6 bases, the J end by 4 bases, with 15 bases between. Per the germline V gene, CDR1 is SQVTM and CDR2 is ANQGSEA. The CDR3 sequence is CSVDAGPSTGELFF. The DNA for the CDR3 is TGCAGCGTAGACGCAGGCCCATCCACCGGGGAGCTGTTTTTT.

CDR3 sequence (DNA): TGTGCCAGCAGCTTCCCTGACAGGGCCTACGAGCAGTACTTC. This translates into CASSFPDRAYEQYF. The rearrangement uses TRBV5-5 and TRBJ2-7; the match to TRBD1 covers 7 bases. J was trimmed by 2 bases and V by 2 bases; bases with no gene match: 4. This CDR3 is 14 amino acids long. Germline values: CDR1 SGHKS, CDR2 YYEKEE (reference sequence). Variable domain in full (rest from reference TRBV5-5 and TRBJ2-7): DAGVTQSPTHLIKTRGQQVTLRCSPISGHKSVSWYQQVLGQGPQFIFQYYEKEERGRGNFPDRFSARQFPNYSSELNVNALLLGDSALYLCASSFPDRAYEQYFGPGTRLTVT.

V usage is TRBV18 and J usage is TRBJ2-1, with TRBD2 identical over 9 bases. The CDR3 totals 16 residues. V lost 1 base and J lost 3; bases outside the gene matches: 4. The germline CDR1 and CDR2 sequences are KGHSH and LQKENI. The CDR3 DNA sequence: TGTGCCAGCTCACCACTTGCGGGGGGGTTCTACAATGAGCAGTTCTTC. It translates to CASSPLAGGFYNEQFF.

This chain links TRBV5-1 with TRBJ1-4, with 10 nucleotides matching TRBD1. The CDR3 totals 16 residues. In germline, CDR1 is SGHRS, CDR2 YFSETQ. The J segment lost 7 bases and the V segment lost 8 bases, leaving 14 bases of the junction unmatched. The CDR3 region is CASRPQPGTGVEKLFF. The CDR3 bases are TGCGCCAGTCGCCCCCAACCCGGGACAGGGGTTGAAAAACTGTTTTTT.

This clone was counted a few times. The rearrangement joins TRBV19 to TRBJ1-1; 12 nucleotides match TRBD1. The CDR3 runs to 14 residues. The ends lost 6 bases at V and 1 base at J; junction bases unmatched: 0. Germline assignment: CDR1 LNHDA and CDR2 SQIVND (reference sequence). The CDR3, as DNA: TGTGCCAGTAGGGGACAGGGGGCGAACACTGAAGCTTTCTTT. Amino acid sequence: CASRGQGANTEAFF.

The chain employs TRBV10-3 and TRBJ2-1; 10 nucleotides align to TRBD2. The CDR3 totals 14 residues. Looked up from germline, CDR1 is ENHRY and CDR2 is SYGVKD. Germline trimming cut 10 bases from V and 6 bases from J; bases unmatched to any gene: 9. Written as DNA, the CDR3 is TGTGCCACCTTAGGGGTAGCGGGAGGCAATGAGCAGTTCTTC. It specifies CATLGVAGGNEQFF.

The chain uses TRBV19 and TRBJ1-2; 7 bases are shared with TRBD1. Germline CDR1 and CDR2: LNHDA and SQIVND (reference sequence). The CDR3 is 13 amino acids. V was pared by 3 bases and J by 2 bases, with 0 bases of the junction left unmatched. The DNA of the CDR3 is TGTGCCAGTAGTATGACAGGGAACTATGGCTACACCTTC. This codes for CASSMTGNYGYTF.

This clone was seen once. The gene calls are TRBV19 and TRBJ2-1; 8 bases are a match to TRBD2. Germline V lookup: CDR1 LNHDA, CDR2 SQIVND (reference sequence). CDR3 length: 15 residues. The V segment lost 1 base and the J segment 7 bases; nucleotides outside the gene matches: 6. CDR3 loop: CASSIAGGRGNEQFF. CDR3 bases: TGTGCCAGTAGTATAGCGGGAGGGCGGGGGAATGAGCAGTTCTTC.

J is TRBJ1-5 and V is TRBV7-2; D is uncertain. The ends were cut back, 3 bases at V and 2 bases at J, with 5 bases in the middle. Per germline, CDR1 SGHTA and CDR2 FQGNSA. This CDR3 is built from 13 residues. This CDR3 reads CASSFTGNQPQHF. In DNA, the CDR3 is TGTGCCAGCAGCTTTACAGGCAATCAGCCCCAGCATTTT.

The genes are TRBV9 and TRBJ1-3, with D hard to call. CDR1 and CDR2 (germline): SGDLS, YYNGEE. The CDR3 is 14 amino acids. V was cut by 0 bases and J by 8 bases, with 12 bases left in between. In DNA, the CDR3 is TGTGCCAGCAGCGTAGTATCGACGGGAGACACCATATATTTT. Translation gives CASSVVSTGDTIYF.

This chain connects TRBV7-2 to TRBJ2-7; weak D call: TRBD2 (5 bases). This CDR3 is built from 15 residues. CDR1 and CDR2 (germline): SGHTA, FQGNSA. The ends were cut back, 0 bases at V and 0 bases at J, with 9 bases in the middle. CDR3 protein: CASSLAAGVSYEQYF. The CDR3 DNA sequence: TGTGCCAGCAGCTTAGCCGCCGGGGTCTCCTACGAGCAGTACTTC. The full variable domain, its missing parts supplied by reference TRBV7-2 and TRBJ2-7, is GAGVSQSPSNKVTEKGKDVELRCDPISGHTALYWYRQSLGQGLEFLIYFQGNSAPDKSGLPSDRFSAERTGGSVSTLTIQRTQQEDSAVYLCASSLAAGVSYEQYFGPGTRLTVT.

The V gene is TRBV5-1, the J gene TRBJ1-1; 9 nucleotides match TRBD1. V shed 0 bases and J 4 bases; nucleotides not matched to a gene: 13. This CDR3 is 18 amino acids long. CDR1 is SGHRS, CDR2 YFSETQ, per germline. The CDR3 DNA sequence: TGCGCCAGCAGCTTGGCCTCACAGGGGGCAGGGAGTAGCACTGAAGCTTTCTTT. Its protein is CASSLASQGAGSSTEAFF.

This chain joins TRBV7-9 and TRBJ2-1; TRBD2 matches at 7 bases. The CDR3 contains 18 residues. Trimming at V came to 4 bases and at J to 0 bases, leaving 12 bases not matched to a gene. In germline, CDR1 is SEHNR, CDR2 FQNEAQ (reference sequence). The DNA for the CDR3 is TGTGCCAGCAGCTCGCTCCCCTCAGCGGGGAGCTCCTACAATGAGCAGTTCTTC. As protein: CASSSLPSAGSSYNEQFF.

In this sample, this clone turned up once. V and J are TRBV11-1 and TRBJ2-3; 14 nucleotides match TRBD2. The junction had 8 bases not matched to a gene; V was cut back by 5 bases and J by 7 bases. The CDR3 has 16 residues. CDR1 and CDR2 (germline): SGHAT, FQDESV (reference sequence). The CDR3 sequence is CASSPRLAGGPYTQYF. The CDR3 DNA is TGTGCCAGCAGCCCTCGACTAGCGGGAGGGCCATATACGCAGTATTTT.

This sequence joins TRBV5-6 and TRBJ1-2, with 7 bases identical to TRBD1. Losses at the gene ends were 0 bases for V and 4 bases for J; bases not matched to a gene: 9. The V gene's germline CDR1 is SGHDT and CDR2 YYEEEE. The CDR3 extends over 16 amino acids. CDR3 DNA sequence: TGTGCCAGCAGCTTGGAAGAGGGGGCGCGCAGCTATGGCTACACCTTC. Amino acids: CASSLEEGARSYGYTF.

The CDR3 reads CAISGTENEQFF. As DNA, the CDR3 is TGTGCCATCTCCGGGACAGAGAATGAGCAGTTCTTC. V and J are TRBV10-3 and TRBJ2-1, with 7 bases aligning to TRBD1. J gave up 7 bases and V 8 bases, and 5 bases lay outside the gene matches. Looked up from germline, CDR1 is ENHRY and CDR2 is SYGVKD. This CDR3 is built from 12 residues.

This clone appeared a few times. The V call is TRBV25-1, the J call TRBJ1-2, with a tentative D call TRBD1 (6 bases). The CDR3 covers 14 residues. The V end was cut by 1 base, the J end by 4 bases, with 10 bases between. Germline CDR1 MGHDK, CDR2 SYGVNS. In DNA, the CDR3 is TGTGCCAGCAGTGAATCCGACAGGACCTATGGCTACACCTTC. Its protein product is CASSESDRTYGYTF.

The genes are TRBV7-9 and TRBJ2-5, with 8 positions matching TRBD1. This CDR3 contains 13 residues. V was pared by 4 bases and J by 5 bases, with 3 bases of the junction left unmatched. CDR1 is SEHNR, CDR2 FQNEAQ, per germline (reference sequence). CDR3 in amino acids: CASSSRGPETQYF. For the CDR3, the DNA is TGTGCCAGCAGCTCCAGGGGGCCGGAGACCCAGTACTTC.

The chain carries TRBV10-3 and TRBJ2-5, with 11 nucleotides matching TRBD2. The J call may not be correct, given that the DNA end is closer to TRBJ2-7. Germline V gene data show CDR1 as ENHRY and CDR2 as SYGVKD. The CDR3 has 14 residues. CDR3 protein: CAISGTSGNYEQYF. In DNA, the CDR3 is TGTGCCATATCCGGGACTAGCGGTAACTACGAGCAGTACTTC.

This clone came up once. The chain employs TRBV19 and TRBJ2-4; a weak D match, TRBD2 (6 bases). The CDR3 runs 13 residues. Germline V gene data show CDR1 as LNHDA and CDR2 as SQIVND (reference sequence). Deletions cut 1 base from V and 8 bases from J, with 9 bases between. As DNA, the CDR3 is TGTGCCAGTAGTATAGCTAGCGAGTACATTCAGTACTTC. This codes for CASSIASEYIQYF.

The gene calls are TRBV28 and TRBJ2-2; 8 bases match TRBD2. The V gene end was trimmed by 5 bases and the J gene end by 9 bases; junction bases not matched to a gene: 8. The CDR3 spans 14 residues. Germline assignment: CDR1 MDHEN and CDR2 SYDVKM. The CDR3 bases are TGTGCCAGCAGTCCCCGGGGCGGGAGGAGGGAGCTGTTTTTT. Amino acids: CASSPRGGRRELFF.

This chain uses TRBV28 with TRBJ2-1, with D perhaps matching TRBD1 (5 bases). The germline V gene encodes CDR1 MDHEN and CDR2 SYDVKM. The V and J ends lost 5 bases and 8 bases respectively, with 10 bases between them. The CDR3 has 12 residues. For the CDR3, the DNA is TGTGCCAGCAGTCAACAGGCCCATGAGCAGTTCTTC. This translates into CASSQQAHEQFF.

In this sample, this clone turned up a few times. V gene TRBV7-9 combines with J gene TRBJ2-7, with D perhaps TRBD2 (6 bases). Trimming took 4 bases from V and 4 from J, leaving 20 bases between them. Germline V lookup: CDR1 SEHNR, CDR2 FQNEAQ (reference sequence). CDR3 length equals 16 residues. CDR3 sequence (DNA): TGTGCCAGCAGCTCGACCCGGGGGACCCTCAAGTACGAGCAGTACTTC. It translates to CASSSTRGTLKYEQYF.